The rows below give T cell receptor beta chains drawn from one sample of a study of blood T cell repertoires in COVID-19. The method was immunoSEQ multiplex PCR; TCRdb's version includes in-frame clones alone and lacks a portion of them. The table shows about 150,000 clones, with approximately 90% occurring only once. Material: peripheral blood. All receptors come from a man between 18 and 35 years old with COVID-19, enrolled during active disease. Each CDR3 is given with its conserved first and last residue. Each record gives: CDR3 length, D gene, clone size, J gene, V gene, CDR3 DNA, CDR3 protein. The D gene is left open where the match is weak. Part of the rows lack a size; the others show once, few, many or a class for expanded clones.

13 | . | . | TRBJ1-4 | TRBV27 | TGTGCCAGCAGTTTAGCCTACGATGAAAAACTGCTTTTT | CASSLAYDEKLLF
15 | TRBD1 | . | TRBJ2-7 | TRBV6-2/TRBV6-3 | TGTGCCAGCAGTACAGGACAGGTGTTCTCCTACGAGCAGTACTTC | CASSTGQVFSYEQYF
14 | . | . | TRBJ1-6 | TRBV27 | TGTGCCAGCAAGTACAGCTCCTATAATTCACCCCTCCACTTT | CASKYSSYNSPLHF
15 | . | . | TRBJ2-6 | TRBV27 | TGTGCCAGCAGTTTCTTAGGGGCTGGGGCCAACGTCCTGACTTTC | CASSFLGAGANVLTF
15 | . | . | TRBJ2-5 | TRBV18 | TGTGCCAGCTCACCGGTTTCTGCGGGGGCAGAGACCCAGTACTTC | CASSPVSAGAETQYF
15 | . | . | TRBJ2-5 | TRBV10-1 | TGCGCCAGCAGTGAGTCAGGGAGAGCGAAAGAGACCCAGTACTTC | CASSESGRAKETQYF
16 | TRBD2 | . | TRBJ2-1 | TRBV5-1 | TGCGCCAGCAGCCCCGGGACTAGCGGCTCCTACAATGAGCAGTTCTTC | CASSPGTSGSYNEQFF
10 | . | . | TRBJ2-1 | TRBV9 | TGTGCCAGCAGCGGTCAGGAGCAGTTCTTC | CASSGQEQFF
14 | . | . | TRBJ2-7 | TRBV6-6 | TGTGCCAGCAGAGGGAGCGGGCCCGGATACGAGCAGTACTTC | CASRGSGPGYEQYF
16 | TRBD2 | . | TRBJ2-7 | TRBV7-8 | TGTGCCAGCAGCTTAGGGGGCCGGACTAGCTCCTACGAGCAGTACTTC | CASSLGGRTSSYEQYF
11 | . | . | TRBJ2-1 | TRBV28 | TGTGCCAGCGACTACGACAATGAGCAGTTCTTC | CASDYDNEQFF
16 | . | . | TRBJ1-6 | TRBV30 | TGTGCCTGGACCCGACTTGGGGCAGCTTATAATTCACCCCTCCACTTT | CAWTRLGAAYNSPLHF
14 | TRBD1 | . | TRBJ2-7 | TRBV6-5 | TGTGCCAGCAGCTTAGGGGACAGGGGCTACGAGCAGTACTTC | CASSLGDRGYEQYF
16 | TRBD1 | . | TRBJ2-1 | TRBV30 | TGTGCCTGGAGTGCCCTTATGGACAGGGGATTTTTGGAGCAGTTCTTC | CAWSALMDRGFLEQFF
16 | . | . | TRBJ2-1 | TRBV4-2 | TGTGCCAGCAGCCAAGGACTATCATTAATTGGGGATGAGCAGTTCTTC | CASSQGLSLIGDEQFF
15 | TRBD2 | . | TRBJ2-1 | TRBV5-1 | TGCGCCAGCAGCTTGGGACTAGCGGGAGCACGTGAGCAGTTCTTC | CASSLGLAGAREQFF
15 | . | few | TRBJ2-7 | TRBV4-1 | TGCGCCAGCAGCCAAGATCTATTCTACGGCGGCGAGCAGTACTTC | CASSQDLFYGGEQYF
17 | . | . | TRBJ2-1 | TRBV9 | TGTGCCAGCAGCGCCGAAACCGGGGAAAGTTCCTACAATGAGCAGTTCTTC | CASSAETGESSYNEQFF
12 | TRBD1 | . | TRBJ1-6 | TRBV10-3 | TGTGCCATCGGGACAGGTGATTCACCCCTCCACTTT | CAIGTGDSPLHF
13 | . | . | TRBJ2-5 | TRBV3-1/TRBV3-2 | TGTGCCAGCAGCGGACAGTTCCAAGAGACCCAGTACTTC | CASSGQFQETQYF
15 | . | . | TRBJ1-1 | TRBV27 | TGTGCCAGCAGTTTATCACCCTTAGGGCGAGGGAAGGCTTTCTTT | CASSLSPLGRGKAFF
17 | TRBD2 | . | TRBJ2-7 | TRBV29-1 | TGCAGCGTTGCCCACCATCCCTTAACTAGCGTTCGCTACGAGCAGTACTTC | CSVAHHPLTSVRYEQYF
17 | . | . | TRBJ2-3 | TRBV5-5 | TGTGCCAGCAGGGTCCCCCTGGCGGGCTTAAACACAGATACGCAGTATTTT | CASRVPLAGLNTDTQYF
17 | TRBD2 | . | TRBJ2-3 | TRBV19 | TGTGCCAGTACCCCCATAGCGGGAGGGGATCTCACAGATACGCAGTATTTT | CASTPIAGGDLTDTQYF
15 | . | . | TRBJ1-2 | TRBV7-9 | TGTGCCAGCAGCTTATCTCCGGGTCAGGGTGAGGGCTACACCTTC | CASSLSPGQGEGYTF
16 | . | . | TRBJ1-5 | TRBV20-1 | TGCAGTGCTAGTAAGGGGGATGGGGGCTCCAATCAGCCCCAGCATTTT | CSASKGDGGSNQPQHF
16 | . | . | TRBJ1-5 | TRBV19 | TGTGCCAGTAGTATTGCCCGGGGGATTAGCAATCAGCCCCAGCATTTT | CASSIARGISNQPQHF
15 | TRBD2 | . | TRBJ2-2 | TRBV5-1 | TGCGCCAGCAGCTTGGTGGGAGGGCCCACCGGGGAGCTGTTTTTT | CASSLVGGPTGELFF
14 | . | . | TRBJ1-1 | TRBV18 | TGTGCCAGCTCACCCGCGACAGGGAACACTGAAGCTTTCTTT | CASSPATGNTEAFF
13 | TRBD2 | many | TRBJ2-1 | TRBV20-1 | TGCAGTGCTAGTCCAGCGGGATACAATGAGCAGTTCTTC | CSASPAGYNEQFF